The 28 T cell receptor beta chains reported below all come from one sample, sequenced in a study of shared clonotypes between healthy human individuals. Sequenced by immunoSEQ multiplex PCR; TCRdb stores in-frame clones only, minus some. The data show 450,000 to 600,000 clones, roughly 78% seen once. Specimen: PBMCs. The receptors shown here come from a woman aged 40 to 55 in good health. Some clones in this sample may be carry-over from other donors' samples.

Worth noting for this clone: An end of the junction does not agree with germline; a read error may underlie this. This chain connects TRBV28 to TRBJ2-3; 9 bases line up with TRBD2. Germline CDR1 is MDHEN and CDR2 is SYDVKM. The CDR3 totals 13 residues. The CDR3: CAIAGEGTDTQYF. CDR3 nucleotides: TGCGCGATAGCGGGAGAAGGAACAGATACGCAGTATTTT.

This clone was observed a handful of times. The CDR3 DNA sequence: TGTGCCATCAGTCGATCCACCGGGGAGCTGTTTTTT. Translation gives CAISRSTGELFF. The chain links TRBV10-3 to TRBJ2-2; D unclear. Germline loops: CDR1 ENHRY, CDR2 SYGVKD. The CDR3 length is 12 residues. V was pared by 5 bases and J by 4 bases, with 5 bases between.

The chain is built from TRBV7-3 and TRBJ1-2; no clear D gene. V was cut by 1 base and J by 8 bases, with 11 bases left in between. The CDR3 is 13 residues long. Germline loops: CDR1 SGHTA, CDR2 FQGTGA. CDR3 residues: CASSLNRAGGYTF. CDR3 bases: TGTGCCAGCAGCTTAAACCGGGCGGGAGGCTACACCTTC.

V is TRBV5-1 and J is TRBJ2-2, with 8 positions matching TRBD1. Looked up from germline, CDR1 is SGHRS and CDR2 is YFSETQ. The CDR3 is 16 residues long. The ends lost 1 base at V and 1 base at J; junction bases unmatched: 3. The CDR3 DNA sequence: TGCGCCAGCAGCTTGACCGGGACAGGGAACACCGGGGAGCTGTTTTTT. Protein product: CASSLTGTGNTGELFF.

The sample holds a few counts of this clone. The J gene is TRBJ2-1, the V gene TRBV18, with D perhaps TRBD1 (6 bases). Trimming removed 3 bases from V and 0 bases from J, with 12 bases in between. CDR3 length: 16 residues. CDR1 KGHSH and CDR2 LQKENI come from the germline V gene. CDR3 residues: CASSPVGTNSYNEQFF. The CDR3 region has the DNA TGTGCCAGCTCACCGGTGGGGACAAACTCCTACAATGAGCAGTTCTTC.

The chain has TRBV5-4 and TRBJ1-2; D is perhaps TRBD1 (5 bases). Germline V gene data show CDR1 as SGHNT and CDR2 as YYREEE (reference sequence). The V and J ends lost 0 bases and 4 bases respectively, with 7 bases between them. The CDR3 contains 13 residues. The CDR3 region has the DNA TGTGCCAGCAGCTTGGGCGGGGGCTATGGCTACACCTTC. Translated, it gives CASSLGGGYGYTF.

The CDR3 loop reads CASSQDSVNYGYTF. CDR3 sequence (DNA): TGCGCCAGCAGCCAAGATTCTGTTAACTATGGCTACACCTTC. The genes are TRBV4-1 and TRBJ1-2; D remains unclear. The CDR3 has 14 amino acids. The V end was cut by 0 bases, the J end by 1 base, with 6 bases between. Per germline, CDR1 MGHRA and CDR2 YSYEKL.

The CDR3 reads CASSAARTGNTEAFF. In DNA, the CDR3 is TGTGCCAGCAGCGCTGCCCGGACAGGGAACACTGAAGCTTTCTTT. This chain joins TRBV11-3 and TRBJ1-1; 7 nucleotides match TRBD1. V dropped 5 bases and J dropped 1; count of bases not matched to a gene: 7. The CDR3 length is 15 residues. CDR1 and CDR2 from the germline V gene are SGHNT and YENEEA.

This chain joins TRBV14 and TRBJ2-7, with TRBD1 matching 7 bases. V trimming: 3 bases; J trimming: 2 bases; junction bases outside the gene matches: 7. Germline V gene sequence: CDR1 SGHDN, CDR2 FVKESK. The CDR3 is made up of 15 amino acids. The CDR3 DNA sequence: TGTGCCAGCAGCCATCTCTTCACAGGGGCCTACGAGCAGTACTTC. Its translation: CASSHLFTGAYEQYF.

The V call is TRBV5-4, the J call TRBJ2-5; tentative D call: TRBD2 (6 bases). Judging by the DNA end, TRBJ2-7 fits better; the J call may be wrong. This CDR3 contains 12 residues. CDR1 SGHNT and CDR2 YYREEE come from the germline V gene (reference sequence). The CDR3 protein is CASSFSGYEQYF. In DNA, the CDR3 is TGTGCCAGCAGCTTTAGCGGCTACGAGCAGTACTTC.

The V call is TRBV5-1, the J call TRBJ2-1; TRBD1 matches 7 bases. The germline CDR1 and CDR2 sequences are SGHRS and YFSETQ. The CDR3 loop spans 16 amino acids. Trimming at V came to 5 bases and at J to 0 bases, leaving 8 bases not matched to a gene. This CDR3 reads CASSSGQELSYNEQFF. As DNA, the CDR3 is TGCGCCAGCAGTTCCGGACAGGAGCTCTCCTACAATGAGCAGTTCTTC.

The V and J genes are TRBV27 and TRBJ2-6; D call uncertain. There are 14 residues in the CDR3. Germline V CDR1 and CDR2: MNHEY, SMNVEV (reference sequence). Trimming left V 3 bases short and J 3 bases short, with 6 bases between. DNA of the CDR3: TGTGCCAGCAGTTTTAGTGGTGGGGCCAACGTCCTGACTTTC. Translation: CASSFSGGANVLTF. The full variable domain, its missing parts supplied by reference TRBV27 and TRBJ2-6, is EAQVTQNPRYLITVTGKKLTVTCSQNMNHEYMSWYRQDPGLGLRQIYYSMNVEVTDKGDVPEGYKVSRKEKRNFPLILESPSPNQTSLYFCASSFSGGANVLTFGAGSRLTVL.

The rearrangement uses TRBV6-1 and TRBJ2-1; 8 positions match TRBD2. V lost 2 bases to trimming and J lost 4 bases; unmatched junction nucleotides: 4. The CDR3 has 15 amino acids. Germline V gene data show CDR1 as MNHNS and CDR2 as SASEGT. The CDR3 coding sequence is TGTGCCAGCAGTGAACTGGGCGGGAGGTACAATGAGCAGTTCTTC. Its translation is CASSELGGRYNEQFF.

This clone was seen a few times. The chain recombines TRBV7-8 with TRBJ1-5; 8 nucleotides match TRBD1. The V segment lost 5 bases and the J segment 2 bases; nucleotides outside the gene matches: 5. Germline V lookup: CDR1 SGHVS, CDR2 FQNEAQ. This CDR3 is built from 15 residues. This CDR3 reads CASSPGTGRNQPQHF. In DNA form, the CDR3 reads TGTGCCAGCAGCCCCGGGACAGGCCGCAATCAGCCCCAGCATTTT.

This clone was recorded a few times. The V and J genes are TRBV30 and TRBJ2-5; perhaps D is TRBD1 or TRBD2 (5 bases each). The CDR3 has 14 amino acids. CDR1 and CDR2 (germline): GTSNPN, SVGIG (reference sequence). Trimming removed 2 bases from V and 5 bases from J, with 15 bases in between. The CDR3 is CAWSRGRQSETQYF. The CDR3, as DNA: TGTGCCTGGAGTCGGGGCAGGCAGAGTGAGACCCAGTACTTC.

The sample holds a few counts of this clone. The junction departs from germline at one end; a sequencing error may be responsible. The sample holds other DNA sequences that translate to the same CDR3. The chain couples TRBV30 to TRBJ1-1; TRBD1 aligns across 8 bases. The CDR3 totals 13 residues. CDR1 GTSNPN and CDR2 SVGIG come from the germline V gene (reference sequence). CDR3 bases: TGTGCCTGGGACAGGGGATTGAACACTGAGGCTTTCTTT. It yields the protein CAWDRGLNTEAFF.

The CDR3 loop reads CASSGRGTSGIGEQFF. DNA of the CDR3: TGTGCCAGCAGCGGGAGGGGGACTAGCGGGATAGGTGAGCAGTTCTTC. The chain combines TRBV9 with TRBJ2-1; TRBD2 agrees at 13 bases. The V segment lost 3 bases and the J segment 9 bases; nucleotides outside the gene matches: 9. The germline CDR1 and CDR2 sequences are SGDLS and YYNGEE. This CDR3 spans 16 amino acids.

This chain links TRBV4-1 with TRBJ2-3, with TRBD2 matching over 8 bases. Germline values: CDR1 MGHRA, CDR2 YSYEKL. There are 16 residues in the CDR3. The V segment lost 1 base and the J segment 3 bases; nucleotides outside the gene matches: 6. CDR3 loop: CASSQVLSSGTDTQYF. The DNA for the CDR3 is TGCGCCAGCAGCCAAGTTCTGTCTAGCGGGACAGATACGCAGTATTTT.

The chain uses TRBV9 and TRBJ1-3, with D maybe TRBD1 (6 bases). Germline CDR1 is SGDLS and CDR2 is YYNGEE. The V gene lost 3 bases and the J gene lost 4 bases, with 17 bases spanning the gap. The CDR3 runs 16 residues. CDR3 sequence (DNA): TGTGCCAGCAGCGCACAGGGAGCGGTTGTAGGAAACACCATATATTTT. Translated, it gives CASSAQGAVVGNTIYF.

This clone was observed a handful of times. V gene TRBV15 combines with J gene TRBJ1-2; weak D call: TRBD1 (6 bases). The V end was cut by 11 bases, the J end by 8 bases, with 18 bases between. This CDR3 region has 12 residues. Per the germline V gene, CDR1 is LNHNV and CDR2 is YYDKDF (reference sequence). This CDR3 reads CAGRGAPRGYTF. In DNA, the CDR3 is TGTGCCGGAAGGGGGGCCCCTAGAGGCTACACCTTC.

The J gene is TRBJ2-6, the V gene TRBV10-2; D may be TRBD2 (5 bases). This CDR3 is 15 amino acids long. Germline values: CDR1 WSHSY, CDR2 SAAADI. V lost 3 bases and J 2 bases, leaving 8 bases between the germline ends. The CDR3 region has the DNA TGCGCCAGCAGTGATCCCGGGGCTGGGGCCAACGTCCTGACTTTC. It specifies CASSDPGAGANVLTF.

This rearrangement joins TRBV9 to TRBJ2-7, with D perhaps TRBD2 (8 bases). Trimming cost V 0 bases and J 4 bases, with 17 bases left between them. Per germline, CDR1 SGDLS and CDR2 YYNGEE. The length of the CDR3 is 16 residues. CDR3 protein: CASSVEVAGQIYEQYF. The CDR3 nucleotides read TGTGCCAGCAGCGTAGAGGTAGCGGGACAGATTTACGAGCAGTACTTC.

Turning to this clone: A junction boundary mismatches the germline segment, possibly from a read error. The chain combines TRBV2 with TRBJ2-1; 11 bases line up with TRBD2. Germline values: CDR1 SNHLY, CDR2 FYNNEI. The CDR3 spans 14 residues. The CDR3 DNA follows: TGTGCCAGCAGCCAATTACTAGCGGGAGAAAGAAAGGTCTTC. It translates to CASSQLLAGERKVF.

The rearrangement joins TRBV9 to TRBJ2-1; D unclear. Germline V gene data show CDR1 as SGDLS and CDR2 as YYNGEE. The CDR3 has 15 amino acids. V lost 4 bases and J lost 0, with 11 bases in between. The CDR3: CASSLTESSYNEQFF. Here the CDR3 DNA reads TGTGCCAGCAGCTTAACAGAGAGCTCCTACAATGAGCAGTTCTTC.

This chain links TRBV19 with TRBJ2-3; TRBD2 matches 7 bases. Trimming took 1 base from V and 2 from J; bases not matched to a gene: 12. In germline, CDR1 is LNHDA, CDR2 SQIVND (reference sequence). CDR3 size: 18 residues. CDR3 region: CASSIVTGTTKHTDTQYF. CDR3 bases: TGTGCCAGTAGTATAGTCACCGGGACTACCAAGCACACAGATACGCAGTATTTT.

A single count supports this clone. V and J are TRBV28 and TRBJ2-7, with D uncertain. Germline CDR1 and CDR2: MDHEN and SYDVKM. The CDR3 is 12 residues long. Trimming stripped 5 bases from V and 6 bases from J, with 11 bases between. In DNA, the CDR3 is TGTGCCAGCAGTCCCTCGTTTGGCGAGCAGTACTTC. This sequence encodes CASSPSFGEQYF.

This clone was seen many times. V usage is TRBV19 and J usage is TRBJ2-2; D is possibly TRBD2 (6 bases). V was pared by 3 bases and J by 2 bases, with 13 bases between. Looked up from germline, CDR1 is LNHDA and CDR2 is SQIVND (reference sequence). This CDR3 is built from 16 residues. DNA for the CDR3: TGTGCCAGTAGTATGGCCGGGACTTTCAACACCGGGGAGCTGTTTTTT. Protein sequence: CASSMAGTFNTGELFF.

The chain is built from TRBV4-1 and TRBJ2-2, with a tentative D call TRBD2 (6 bases). V shed 4 bases and J shed 4 bases, with 16 bases lying between them. The V gene's germline CDR1 is MGHRA and CDR2 YSYEKL. The CDR3 length is 16 residues. The CDR3 region is CASSRMGTPFTGELFF. CDR3 nucleotides: TGCGCCAGCAGCCGGATGGGGACTCCTTTCACCGGGGAGCTGTTTTTT.